The present TCR beta chain was sequenced within a study of tumor-infiltrating lymphocytes in primary liver carcinoma. Study as a whole: Patients comprised men and women whose ages fell between 30 and 69 years. Maximum tumor diameters ranged from about 4.2 to 11 cm, stage T1-T3 N0M0. Study observations and caveats: Tumors had a significantly higher top-250-clone fraction than blood (p = 0.039). Present in all five tumor regions were only about 7-25% of the top clones.

With around 450 ng total RNA as template and a constant-region primer, TCR beta cDNA was made. Generation of the TCR beta libraries relied on three nested multiplex PCR rounds using slightly modified ARM-PCR. Primers for the first two PCR rounds were TRBV1-TRBV30 forward primers and a C-beta reverse primer (about 11 cycles per round). TCRdb re-analysed the multiplex PCR reads in MiXCR, keeping a single row per CDR3 protein. Among approximately 73,000 distinct CDR3 sequences listed, 71% were seen once. This clonotype was picked up a small number of times. What it recognizes is unknown. Since a much larger clone is just one base distant, this may be a read error. Co-extracting RNA and DNA was done with roughly 17-32 mg of unsorted bulk tissue as input. Per the germline V gene, CDR1 is WNHNN and CDR2 is SYGVQD (reference sequence). This CDR3 comprises 14 residues. V dropped 10 bases and J dropped 1; count of bases not matched to a gene: 8.

The clonotype originates from a woman aged 55-69 years with primary liver carcinoma and hepatitis B virus infection. The J gene is TRBJ2-3, the V gene TRBV10-1; 7 bases line up with TRBD2. Sequencing was performed on liver tumor tissue from sampling region 4. Subset in this sample: tumor region T4, right-lateral pole. The chain's CDR3 is CATAGERGTDTQYF. The CDR3 DNA sequence: TGCGCCACCGCGGGAGAAAGGGGCACAGATACGCAGTATTTT.